This T cell receptor (beta chain) was obtained from a study of post-analysis software for immune sequencing data. On the study more broadly: Multiple sclerosis in the patients followed relapsing-remitting, secondary progressive and progressive-relapsing courses. Study results and caveats: Roughly 5 TRBV segments occurring more often in patients than controls included TRBV5-6, TRBV5-1 and TRBV20-1. F measure clustering grouped samples strongly by preparation batch. Normalized Chao1 diversity in multiple sclerosis patients fell significantly below that of controls.

This CDR3 has 14 amino acids. The V and J ends lost 4 bases and 8 bases, in that order; junction bases with no gene match: 6. Germline V gene sequence: CDR1 LGHDT, CDR2 YNNKEL (reference sequence). Unique molecular identifiers were present in the TCR beta cDNA libraries. Each sample of 1 to 10 million input T cells yielded 500,000 or so cDNA molecules, so each molecule approximated one T cell. TCRdb reprocessed the PCR reads via MiXCR and lists one record per CDR3 protein. The table records around 190,000 distinct CDR3 sequences, roughly 30% of them present only once. Worth noting for this clonotype: Its specificity is unknown.

The origin of this receptor is a girl under 18 with multiple sclerosis. J is TRBJ1-2 and V is TRBV3-1; 11 nucleotides line up with TRBD1. Sequencing was carried out using blood. The DNA of the CDR3 is TGTGCCAGCAGCCCGCGGGACAGGGGGAGCGGCTACACCTTC. It encodes CASSPRDRGSGYTF.